These 15 T cell receptor beta chains share one sample of origin, sequenced in a study of blood T cell repertoires in COVID-19. Sequencing used immunoSEQ multiplex PCR; TCRdb keeps in-frame clones, though not all of them. The sample lists roughly 190,000 clones, about three quarters occurring once. The sample consisted of peripheral blood. The source of these receptors is a woman between 45 and 60 years old with active or convalescent COVID-19.

The chain links TRBV28 to TRBJ1-1, with a tentative D call TRBD1 (5 bases). The CDR3 is 15 amino acids. The germline gives CDR1 MDHEN, CDR2 SYDVKM. V was clipped by 2 bases and J by 2 bases, with 12 bases between them. The CDR3 nucleotides are TGTGCCAGCAGTTTAGGGCGACAGTTTAACACTGAAGCTTTCTTT. Encoded protein: CASSLGRQFNTEAFF.

This clone was detected only once. V is TRBV30 and J is TRBJ2-7; D is uncertain. CDR1 GTSNPN and CDR2 SVGIG come from the germline V gene (reference sequence). The V end was cut by 2 bases, the J end by 0 bases, with 5 bases between. CDR3 length: 12 amino acids. The CDR3 sequence is CAWSPDSYEQYF. DNA for the CDR3: TGTGCCTGGAGTCCAGACTCCTACGAGCAGTACTTC.

This rearrangement joins TRBV7-3 to TRBJ2-2, with 9 bases matching TRBD2. CDR3 length: 14 amino acids. V lost 4 bases and J lost 7; bases outside the gene matches: 4. CDR1 is SGHTA and CDR2 is FQGTGA in the germline V gene. Here the CDR3 reads CASSSGLADGELFF. The CDR3 DNA is TGTGCCAGCAGCTCGGGACTAGCCGACGGGGAGCTGTTTTTT.

The chain couples TRBV5-5 to TRBJ1-1, with TRBD1 matching over 7 bases. Per germline, CDR1 SGHKS and CDR2 YYEKEE (reference sequence). Trimming took 2 bases from V and 2 from J; bases not matched to a gene: 3. The CDR3 loop spans 14 amino acids. For the CDR3, the DNA is TGTGCCAGCAGCTTAGGGGGCTTCAACACTGAAGCTTTCTTT. Amino acids: CASSLGGFNTEAFF.

The CDR3 loop is CASSPPGQGEGYTF. In DNA form, the CDR3 reads TGTGCCAGCTCACCACCAGGTCAGGGGGAAGGCTACACCTTC. The chain recombines TRBV18 with TRBJ1-2; 7 positions match TRBD1. Trimming removed 0 bases from V and 8 bases from J; junction bases left unmatched: 6. The CDR3 is 14 residues long. Germline CDR1 and CDR2: KGHSH and LQKENI.

The CDR3 DNA reads TGTGCCACCAGTGATCCCCTGGGCCCAGGGGGCGCAGATACGCAGTATTTT. It encodes CATSDPLGPGGADTQYF. V is TRBV24-1 and J is TRBJ2-3; 8 bases fit TRBD1. The CDR3 has 17 amino acids. Trimming removed 3 bases from V and 4 bases from J; junction bases left unmatched: 11. Germline lookup yields CDR1 KGHDR and CDR2 SFDVKD.

The chain combines TRBV30 with TRBJ1-5; the match to TRBD1 covers 10 bases. The CDR3 length is 13 residues. Unmatched junction bases numbered 1, after V lost 3 bases and J lost 5 bases. The germline V gene has CDR1 GTSNPN and CDR2 SVGIG (reference sequence). Here the CDR3 reads CAWSGTGDQPQHF. The CDR3 DNA reads TGTGCCTGGAGCGGGACAGGGGATCAGCCCCAGCATTTT.

In its sample, this clone was seen a few times. This chain joins TRBV7-2 and TRBJ2-6, with D maybe TRBD2 (5 bases). CDR1 and CDR2 from the germline V gene are SGHTA and FQGNSA. The CDR3 consists of 15 residues. V was cut by 5 bases and J by 0 bases, with 8 bases left in between. CDR3 region: CASSPGGSGANVLTF. The CDR3 coding sequence is TGTGCCAGCAGCCCCGGAGGCTCTGGGGCCAACGTCCTGACTTTC.

J is TRBJ2-5 and V is TRBV11-3; 11 nucleotides agree with TRBD2. In germline, CDR1 is SGHNT, CDR2 YENEEA. The CDR3 length is 16 residues. V shed 2 bases, J shed 5 bases, and the junction held 7 bases outside the gene matches. CDR3 in DNA: TGTGCCAGCAGCTTATATAGCGGGGGGGCCTCGGAGACCCAGTACTTC. Translated, it gives CASSLYSGGASETQYF.

The chain couples TRBV6-5 to TRBJ2-1, with TRBD2 matching over 8 bases. The germline CDR1 and CDR2 sequences are MNHEY and SVGAGI. V lost 7 bases and J lost 6; bases outside the gene matches: 5. The CDR3 loop spans 13 amino acids. CDR3 protein: CASTGGASNEQFF. CDR3 DNA: TGTGCCAGCACCGGGGGGGCCAGCAATGAGCAGTTCTTC.

This clone was seen a handful of times. The chain combines TRBV20-1 with TRBJ1-2; 10 bases fit TRBD1. The CDR3 sequence is 14 residues long. The junction had 8 bases not matched to a gene; V was cut back by 6 bases and J by 4 bases. Germline loops: CDR1 DFQATT, CDR2 SNEGSKA (reference sequence). The CDR3 DNA follows: TGCAGTGCCAGTGGACAGGGGGGCCTCTATGGCTACACCTTC. Its protein is CSASGQGGLYGYTF.

The rearrangement links TRBV14 to TRBJ2-5; 14 nucleotides agree with TRBD2. The CDR3 runs 21 residues. CDR1 and CDR2 from the germline V gene are SGHDN and FVKESK. J gave up 2 bases and V 0 bases, and 14 bases lay outside the gene matches. Here the CDR3 DNA reads TGTGCCAGCAGCCAAGACCCCCTCGGACTAGCGGGAGGACGCTATCAAGAGACCCAGTACTTC. It specifies CASSQDPLGLAGGRYQETQYF.

The chain has TRBV7-3 and TRBJ1-4, with D possibly TRBD1 on 5 matching bases. Trimming shortened V by 1 base and J by 8 bases, and 8 bases separated the two germline ends. Per germline, CDR1 SGHTA and CDR2 FQGTGA. This CDR3 comprises 13 residues. This CDR3 is CASSLRAGEKLFF. CDR3 DNA sequence: TGTGCCAGCAGCTTAAGGGCAGGGGAAAAACTGTTTTTT. Based on the CDR3 plus reference TRBV7-3 and TRBJ1-4, the full variable domain is GAGVSQTPSNKVTEKGKYVELRCDPISGHTALYWYRQSLGQGPEFLIYFQGTGAADDSGLPNDRFFAVRPEGSVSTLKIQRTERGDSAVYLCASSLRAGEKLFFGSGTQLSVL.

The chain has TRBV27 and TRBJ2-3; 10 bases match TRBD1. This CDR3 region has 15 residues. Trimming at V came to 8 bases and at J to 4 bases, leaving 9 bases not matched to a gene. CDR1 MNHEY and CDR2 SMNVEV come from the germline V gene (reference sequence). CDR3 in amino acids: CASRRQGAEADTQYF. The CDR3 nucleotides read TGTGCCAGCCGGCGACAGGGGGCTGAAGCAGATACGCAGTATTTT.

The chain couples TRBV10-3 to TRBJ2-3, with D uncertain. V dropped 0 bases and J dropped 0 bases, with 7 bases sitting between them. The CDR3 consists of 15 residues. Germline lookup yields CDR1 ENHRY and CDR2 SYGVKD. The CDR3, as DNA: TGTGCCATCAGTGAGTCGTTCATTAGCACAGATACGCAGTATTTT. Its protein is CAISESFISTDTQYF.